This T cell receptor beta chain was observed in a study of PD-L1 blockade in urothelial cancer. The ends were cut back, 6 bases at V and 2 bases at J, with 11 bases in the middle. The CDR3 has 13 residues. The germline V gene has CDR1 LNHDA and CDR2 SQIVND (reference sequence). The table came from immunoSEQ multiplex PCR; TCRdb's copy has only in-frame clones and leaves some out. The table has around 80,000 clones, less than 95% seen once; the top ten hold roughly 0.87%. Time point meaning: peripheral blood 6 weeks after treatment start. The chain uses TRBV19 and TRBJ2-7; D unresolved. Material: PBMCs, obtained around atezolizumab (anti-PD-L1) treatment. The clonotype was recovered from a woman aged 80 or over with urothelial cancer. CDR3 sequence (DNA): TGTGCCAGTAGCCCTAATGGGCCCTACGAGCAGTACTTC. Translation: CASSPNGPYEQYF.